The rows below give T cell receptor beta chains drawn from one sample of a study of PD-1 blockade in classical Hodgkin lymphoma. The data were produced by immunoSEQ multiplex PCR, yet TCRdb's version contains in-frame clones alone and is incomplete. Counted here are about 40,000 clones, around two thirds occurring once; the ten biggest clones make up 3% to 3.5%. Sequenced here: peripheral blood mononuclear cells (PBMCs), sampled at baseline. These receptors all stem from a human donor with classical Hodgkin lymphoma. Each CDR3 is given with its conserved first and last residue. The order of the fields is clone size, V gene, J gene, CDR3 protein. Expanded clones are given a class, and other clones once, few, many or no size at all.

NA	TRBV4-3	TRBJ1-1	CASSPNRGLTEAFF
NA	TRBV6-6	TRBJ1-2	CASSWGRTYGYTF
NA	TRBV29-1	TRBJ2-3	CSSYSGRGTDTQYF
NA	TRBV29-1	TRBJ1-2	CSVAVSNYGYTF
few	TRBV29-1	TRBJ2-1	CSVETLAGGYNEQFF
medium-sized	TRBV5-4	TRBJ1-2	CASSLDVEQGIVGYTF
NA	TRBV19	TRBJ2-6	CASTPPEGGANVLTF
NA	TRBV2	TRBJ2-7	CASSGSAAGEQYF
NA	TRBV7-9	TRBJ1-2	CASSPAEQNYGYTF
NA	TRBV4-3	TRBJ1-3	CASSPYQGGENTIYF
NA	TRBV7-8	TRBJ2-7	CASSKNRDSFYEQYF
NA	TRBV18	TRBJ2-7	CASSPVTGNEQYF
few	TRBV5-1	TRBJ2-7	CASTPDWAYEQYF
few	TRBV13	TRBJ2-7	CASSLNNYEQYF
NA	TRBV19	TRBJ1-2	CATKGQGGYYGYTF
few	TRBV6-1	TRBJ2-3	CASSEIMGEGVTDTQYF
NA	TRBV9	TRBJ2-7	CASSVGPNTHEQYF
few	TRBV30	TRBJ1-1	CAWDPGIGRNTEAFF
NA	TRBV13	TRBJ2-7	CASTTTGRSEQYF
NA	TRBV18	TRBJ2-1	CASSPGGYEQFF
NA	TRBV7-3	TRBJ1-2	CASSPSTGLASGYTF
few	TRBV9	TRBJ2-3	CASSGKRDTQYF
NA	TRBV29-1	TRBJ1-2	CSVGTGANYGYTF
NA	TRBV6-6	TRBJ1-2	CASNGDYGYTF
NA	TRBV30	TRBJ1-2	CAWSIGQGYGYTF
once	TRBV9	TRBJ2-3	CASSLIGTEGDTQYF
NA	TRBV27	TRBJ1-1	CASRIGGRAEAFF
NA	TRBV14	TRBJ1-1	CASSPQGNTEAFF
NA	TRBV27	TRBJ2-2	CASSRTGDTGELFF
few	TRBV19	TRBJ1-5	CASSLVTGPPQHF
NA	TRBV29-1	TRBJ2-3	CSVLAWAGGHGDTQYF
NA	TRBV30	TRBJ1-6	CAWSERAGSPLHF
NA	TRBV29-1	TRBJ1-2	CSVDGGAQGYTF
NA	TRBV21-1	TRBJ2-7	CASSNRRVSGRASYEQYF
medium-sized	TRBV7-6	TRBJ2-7	CASSLGQGNEQYF
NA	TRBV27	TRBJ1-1	CASSFGVGAEAFF
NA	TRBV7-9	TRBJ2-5	CASSLTRGQQETQYF
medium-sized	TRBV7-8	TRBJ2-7	CASSPPGTGGHEQYF
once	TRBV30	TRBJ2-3	CAWTLGGGRTDTQYF
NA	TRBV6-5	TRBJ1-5	CATRGVQKHF
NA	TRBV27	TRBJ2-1	CASSLLGTGTYNEQFF
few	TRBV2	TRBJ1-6	CDQGRRNSPLHF
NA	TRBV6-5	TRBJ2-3	CASSYSSRGSTDTQYF
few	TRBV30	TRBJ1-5	CAWSAGTLASPQHF
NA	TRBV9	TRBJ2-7	CASSPTGGSSYEQYF
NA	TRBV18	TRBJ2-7	CASSPDTSYEQYF
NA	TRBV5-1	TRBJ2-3	CASSLEADTQYF
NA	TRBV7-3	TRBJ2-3	CASSLWGLLLANTSTDTQYF
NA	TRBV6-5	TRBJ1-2	CASSYDGNYGYTF
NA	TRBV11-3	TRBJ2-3	CASSTGTGEEFGTDTQYF
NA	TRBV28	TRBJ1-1	CASSLPLENTEAFF
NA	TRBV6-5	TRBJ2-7	CASSYSPYAEQYF
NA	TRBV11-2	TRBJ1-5	CASSRGPDQPQHF
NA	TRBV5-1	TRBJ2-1	CASSFYGQGNYNEQFF
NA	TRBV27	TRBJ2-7	CASAFGQGTYEQYF
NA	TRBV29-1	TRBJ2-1	CSVEDLTGGYNEQFF